This T cell receptor beta chain was retrieved from a study of OX40 agonist ivuxolimab in advanced cancers. Study-wide findings and caveats: Clonal expansion by week 6 occurred in CD4+ and CD8+ blood T cells (at 0.1 to 3.0 mg/kg). The work left the antigen specificity of expanded peripheral T cells undetermined.

Germline assignment: CDR1 MNHEY and CDR2 SVGAGI. The CDR3 is 15 amino acids. J gave up 2 bases and V 6 bases, and 8 bases lay outside the gene matches. Sequencing used immunoSEQ multiplex PCR; TCRdb keeps in-frame clones, though not all of them. This table has some 69,000 clones, around 87% appearing once. As regards this clone: Its antigen remains unknown.

This chain connects TRBV6-5 to TRBJ2-7; 9 bases map to TRBD2. This receptor was identified in an adult with an advanced solid tumor such as melanoma, head and neck, liver or kidney cancer. The source was CD4+ or CD8+ T cells sorted from blood, collected in a trial of the OX40 agonist ivuxolimab. CDR3 region: CASRRTSGSPYEQYF. CDR3 nucleotides: TGTGCCAGCAGAAGAACTAGCGGGTCCCCCTACGAGCAGTACTTC.